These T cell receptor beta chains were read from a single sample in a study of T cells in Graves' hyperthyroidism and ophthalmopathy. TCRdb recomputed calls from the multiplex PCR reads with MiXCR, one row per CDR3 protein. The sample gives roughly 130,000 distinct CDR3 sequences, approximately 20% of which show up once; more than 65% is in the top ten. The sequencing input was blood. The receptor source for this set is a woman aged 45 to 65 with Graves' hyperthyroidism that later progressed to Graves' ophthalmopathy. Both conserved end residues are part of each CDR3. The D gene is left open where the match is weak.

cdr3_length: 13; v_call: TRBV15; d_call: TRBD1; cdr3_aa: CATSPDRAYGYTF
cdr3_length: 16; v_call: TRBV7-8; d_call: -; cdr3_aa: CASSKTRESTNEKLFF
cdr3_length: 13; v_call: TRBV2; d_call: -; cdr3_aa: CASSGTANYGYTF
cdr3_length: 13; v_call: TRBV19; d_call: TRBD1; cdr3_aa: CASSTQGAETQYF
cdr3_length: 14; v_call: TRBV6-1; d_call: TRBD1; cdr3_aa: CASRGTGGNNEQFF
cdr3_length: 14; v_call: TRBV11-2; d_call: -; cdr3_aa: CASSLGRQHYEQYF
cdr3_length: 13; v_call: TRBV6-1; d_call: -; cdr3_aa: CASISERNTEAFF
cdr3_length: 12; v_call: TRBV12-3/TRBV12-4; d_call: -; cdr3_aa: CASSFRGNEQFF
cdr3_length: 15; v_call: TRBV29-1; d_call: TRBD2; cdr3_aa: CSVVRLAGNTDTQYF
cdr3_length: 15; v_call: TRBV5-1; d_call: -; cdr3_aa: CASSEGDIENSPLHF
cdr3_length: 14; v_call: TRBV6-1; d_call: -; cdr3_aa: CASSKDSLNTEAFF
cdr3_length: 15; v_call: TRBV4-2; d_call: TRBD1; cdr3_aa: CASSQDAGTGYGYTF
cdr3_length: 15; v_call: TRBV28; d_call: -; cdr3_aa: CASSLLRQGDYGYTF
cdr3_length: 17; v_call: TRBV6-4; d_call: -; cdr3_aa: CASSDSWGWQGHQPQRF
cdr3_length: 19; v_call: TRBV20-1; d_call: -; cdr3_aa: CSAGGSNWEPSPSRITQYF
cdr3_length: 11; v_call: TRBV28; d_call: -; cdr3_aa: CASSSSTEAFF
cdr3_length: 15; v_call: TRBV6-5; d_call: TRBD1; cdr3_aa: CASSYGTGGGQPQHF
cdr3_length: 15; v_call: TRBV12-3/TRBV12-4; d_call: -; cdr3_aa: CASALGGDYYYEQYF
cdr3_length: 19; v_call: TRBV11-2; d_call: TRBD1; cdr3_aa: CASSSPGRDRGSGGNTIYF
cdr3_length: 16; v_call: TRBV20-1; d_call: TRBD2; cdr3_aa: CSAAKGLAGVSGEQFF
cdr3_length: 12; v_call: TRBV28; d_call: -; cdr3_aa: CASSLQKETQYF
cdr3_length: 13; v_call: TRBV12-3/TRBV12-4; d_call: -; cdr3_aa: CASRLRVTGELFF
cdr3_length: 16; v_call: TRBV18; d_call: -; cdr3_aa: CASSFGPSTLGTEAFF
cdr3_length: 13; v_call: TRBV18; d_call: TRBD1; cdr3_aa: CASSRDRGAEAFF
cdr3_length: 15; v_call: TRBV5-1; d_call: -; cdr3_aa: CASSPGVAGTYEQYF